The 19 T cell receptor beta chains below come from one sample, sequenced in a study of T cell responses to AZD1222 COVID-19 vaccine. Some clones are missing from TCRdb's copy, which holds only in-frame ones; the method was immunoSEQ multiplex PCR. There are about 120,000 clones in the sample; about 91% occur only once, and 2.8% lies in the top ten. The input for sequencing was peripheral blood, taken on day 0 of AZD1222 vaccination. The receptors shown here come from an adult in good health.

The chain couples TRBV4-2 to TRBJ2-3; tentatively, D is TRBD1 or TRBD2 (6 bases each). With 0 bases removed from V and 1 base from J, the gap between germline ends came to 11 bases. This CDR3 comprises 16 residues. Per germline, CDR1 LGHNA and CDR2 YNFKEQ. For the CDR3, the DNA is TGTGCCAGCAGCCAAGATAGGGGGGCTCGCACAGATACGCAGTATTTT. Amino acids: CASSQDRGARTDTQYF.

The V and J genes are TRBV30 and TRBJ1-6, with D unclear. This CDR3 has 14 amino acids. The germline V and J ends were trimmed by 2 bases and 0 bases, with 5 bases remaining between them. From germline, CDR1 is GTSNPN and CDR2 SVGIG (reference sequence). CDR3 in amino acids: CAWSTSSYNSPLHF. The CDR3 DNA reads TGTGCCTGGAGTACTAGCTCCTATAATTCACCCCTCCACTTT.

The rearrangement uses TRBV7-2 and TRBJ1-2; no firm D call. Deletions cut 3 bases from V and 1 base from J, with 6 bases between. Germline V gene lookup returns CDR1 SGHTA and CDR2 FQGNSA. The CDR3 is 13 residues long. The CDR3 loop reads CASSLPGNYGYTF. The CDR3 coding sequence is TGTGCCAGCAGCTTGCCGGGTAACTATGGCTACACCTTC.

The V call is TRBV9, the J call TRBJ2-7; 13 bases align to TRBD2. The CDR3 loop spans 16 amino acids. Germline V gene lookup returns CDR1 SGDLS and CDR2 YYNGEE. Germline trimming cut 4 bases from V and 0 bases from J; bases unmatched to any gene: 4. CDR3 protein: CASSPRTSGSSYEQYF. The CDR3 DNA reads TGTGCCAGCAGCCCAAGGACTAGCGGGAGCTCCTACGAGCAGTACTTC.

This sequence joins TRBV11-2 and TRBJ2-1; TRBD2 aligns across 8 bases. The germline V gene encodes CDR1 SGHAT and CDR2 FQNNGV. CDR3 length: 16 residues. V lost 5 bases to trimming and J lost 7 bases; unmatched junction nucleotides: 13. In nucleotides, the CDR3 is TGTGCCAGCAGCAGCCCGGGACTAGTCTTCGCAAATGAGCAGTTCTTC. Its translation is CASSSPGLVFANEQFF.

The genes are TRBV11-3 and TRBJ2-7; D remains ambiguous. CDR1 is SGHNT and CDR2 is YENEEA in the germline V gene. Trimming took 4 bases from V and 8 from J, leaving 15 bases between them. There are 13 residues in the CDR3. In DNA form, the CDR3 reads TGTGCCAGCAGCTGGTTCCCGTCGGAGCAGCAGTACTTC. Protein: CASSWFPSEQQYF.

The chain links TRBV15 to TRBJ2-1; weak D call: TRBD1 (6 bases). Trimming pared 0 bases from V and 4 bases from J, leaving 16 bases between. This CDR3 has 17 residues. Germline V gene data show CDR1 as LNHNV and CDR2 as YYDKDF (reference sequence). The CDR3: CATSREGQGLGYNEQFF. CDR3 sequence (DNA): TGTGCCACCAGCAGAGAGGGGCAGGGGTTGGGATACAATGAGCAGTTCTTC.

The chain is built from TRBV24-1 and TRBJ2-2; 8 bases agree with TRBD2. After removal of 8 bases from V and 6 bases from J, the junction contained 4 bases not matched to a gene. This CDR3 is built from 13 residues. Germline V gives CDR1 KGHDR, CDR2 SFDVKD. DNA for the CDR3: TGTGCCACCAAGACGGGAGGGGCCGGGGAGCTGTTTTTT. Translating it yields CATKTGGAGELFF.

V is TRBV7-3 and J is TRBJ2-7; D not resolved. The CDR3 is 15 residues long. CDR1 and CDR2 from the germline V gene are SGHTA and FQGTGA. Trimming stripped 1 base from V and 2 bases from J, with 12 bases between. CDR3 amino acids: CASSLKGRWAYEQYF. The CDR3 nucleotides read TGTGCCAGCAGCTTAAAAGGCAGGTGGGCCTACGAGCAGTACTTC.

The chain links TRBV6-2 or TRBV6-3 to TRBJ2-1; D might be TRBD1 or TRBD2, each matching 5 bases. Per germline, CDR1 MNHEY and CDR2 SVGEGT. CDR3 length equals 13 residues. V was shortened by 5 bases and J by 7 bases, with 12 bases between the two germline ends. The CDR3 DNA reads as TGTGCCAGCAGTCCCGGGACCACTAATGAGCAGTTCTTC. Translated, it gives CASSPGTTNEQFF.

V usage is TRBV19 and J usage is TRBJ1-5; D gene ambiguous. The CDR3 totals 15 residues. Trimming took 7 bases from V and 0 from J, leaving 13 bases between them. The V gene's germline CDR1 is LNHDA and CDR2 SQIVND (reference sequence). The CDR3 nucleotides are TGTGCCAGTACCACCTCCAGCAATAGCAATCAGCCCCAGCATTTT. Translating it yields CASTTSSNSNQPQHF.

The chain recombines TRBV19 with TRBJ2-2; 12 bases are a match to TRBD2. Unmatched junction bases numbered 7, after V lost 2 bases and J lost 0 bases. Germline loops: CDR1 LNHDA, CDR2 SQIVND (reference sequence). This CDR3 region has 19 residues. CDR3 sequence reads: CASSIITSGRRSNTGELFF. The CDR3 DNA sequence: TGTGCCAGTAGTATAATCACTAGCGGGAGGAGATCGAACACCGGGGAGCTGTTTTTT.

V and J are TRBV5-1 and TRBJ2-7; 13 bases fit TRBD2. Germline V gene data show CDR1 as SGHRS and CDR2 as YFSETQ. V trimming: 5 bases; J trimming: 2 bases; junction bases outside the gene matches: 7. This CDR3 contains 16 residues. The CDR3 region has the DNA TGCGCCAGCAGAGCTCGACTAGCGGGAGGTGCCTACGAGCAGTACTTC. This sequence encodes CASRARLAGGAYEQYF.

This sequence joins TRBV6-5 and TRBJ1-1, with D tentatively TRBD1 (6 bases). V was pared by 5 bases and J by 4 bases, with 17 bases between. This CDR3 comprises 15 residues. CDR1 MNHEY and CDR2 SVGAGI come from the germline V gene. The CDR3, as DNA: TGTGCCAGCAGTCCCATGGGGGGGCAGGTCACTGAAGCTTTCTTT. Its translation: CASSPMGGQVTEAFF.

In DNA form, the CDR3 reads TGTGCCAGCAGAGACAGGGAACCCTTTAATTCACCCCTCCACTTT. This sequence encodes CASRDREPFNSPLHF. The chain employs TRBV2 and TRBJ1-6; 7 bases fit TRBD1. This CDR3 region has 15 residues. CDR1 and CDR2 (germline): SNHLY, FYNNEI. V lost 6 bases to trimming and J lost 6 bases; unmatched junction nucleotides: 8.

The rearrangement joins TRBV3-1 (or the pseudogene TRBV3-2) to TRBJ2-7, with 7 bases lining up with TRBD1. The germline V gene has CDR1 LGHDT and CDR2 YNNKEL (reference sequence). With 1 base clipped from V and 2 bases from J, the junction kept 8 bases outside the gene matches. The CDR3 runs 16 residues. The CDR3 DNA reads as TGTGCCAGCAGCCAAGTGGGGGCAGGGGGTCCCTACGAGCAGTACTTC. It encodes CASSQVGAGGPYEQYF.

The rearrangement links TRBV3-1 (or the pseudogene TRBV3-2) to TRBJ2-7; possible D gene TRBD1, 5 bases. The V gene's germline CDR1 is LGHDT and CDR2 YNNKEL (reference sequence). The CDR3 spans 12 residues. Trimming cost V 1 base and J 9 bases, with 10 bases left between them. The CDR3 DNA is TGTGCCAGCAGCCAAGCTGACAGATGGCAGTACTTC. This sequence encodes CASSQADRWQYF.

V and J are TRBV5-1 and TRBJ1-3; a possible D gene is TRBD1 (6 bases). CDR1 SGHRS and CDR2 YFSETQ come from the germline V gene. The CDR3 is 14 amino acids. Trimming removed 7 bases from V and 2 bases from J, with 13 bases in between. In DNA form, the CDR3 reads TGCGCCAGCCGCATACAGGGACCTGGAAACACCATATATTTT. Encoded protein: CASRIQGPGNTIYF.

This clone was detected a few times. The chain carries TRBV18 and TRBJ1-2; maybe TRBD1 (5 bases). This CDR3 comprises 14 residues. V gave up 3 bases and J gave up 8 bases, with 16 bases separating them. In germline, CDR1 is KGHSH, CDR2 LQKENI. CDR3 coding DNA: TGTGCCAGCTCACCCTCGGGGGAGGCGCACGGCTACACCTTC. Translation gives CASSPSGEAHGYTF.